This entry is about one T cell receptor (beta chain). These data are taken from a study of T cells after yellow fever vaccination. Study details: Those fractions that held only low numbers of cells were prepared using the SMART-Seq v4 Ultra Low Input RNA kit.

TCRdb processed the 5' RACE reads anew with MiXCR; each CDR3 protein has one entry. This table has approximately 330,000 distinct CDR3 sequences, roughly an eighth appearing once. This CDR3 has 15 amino acids. The V gene's germline CDR1 is SGHRS and CDR2 YFSETQ. Trimming shortened V by 4 bases and J by 0 bases, and 13 bases separated the two germline ends. This TCR came from a man between 18 and 29 years old who received the YFV17D yellow fever vaccine. This specimen consisted of CD4+ T cells sorted from PBMCs, obtained 15 days after the yellow fever booster vaccination. V gene TRBV5-1 combines with J gene TRBJ2-5, with a possible D match to TRBD1 (6 bases). CDR3 bases: TGCGCCAGCAGCCGCTGGACAGCGAACCAAGAGACCCAGTACTTC. It codes for CASSRWTANQETQYF.